The entry below gives a single TCR beta chain sequence along with its context. Regarding treatment: about 20 received Ad26.COV2.S at low or high dose, single or two shots; 5 received placebo; per-sample allocation not given. Collection of the samples took place on day 63 after the first injection of vaccine or placebo. Sequencing was performed with immunoSEQ multiplex PCR; in TCRdb, only in-frame clones are kept and a portion is missing. The data contain fewer than 500,000 clones, 85% to 90% of them singletons. This CDR3 has 15 residues. The germline V gene encodes CDR1 GTSNPN and CDR2 SVGIG (reference sequence). Trimming stripped 2 bases from V and 7 bases from J, with 15 bases between. This sample was included in a study of Ad26.COV2.S vaccination and SARS-CoV-2 variants. About the study: In the COV1001 trial, the donor was in the Ad26.COV2.S arm.

This receptor was identified in a person aged 18 to 65 who received the Ad26.COV2.S COVID-19 vaccine or a placebo. The sequenced sample was peripheral blood, obtained in a trial of Ad26.COV2.S vaccine versus placebo. The chain has TRBV30 and TRBJ1-6; a weak D match, TRBD1 (5 bases). In DNA, the CDR3 is TGTGCCTGGAGTACTGACCGGGGCCCGAATTCACCCCTCCACTTT. Protein sequence: CAWSTDRGPNSPLHF.